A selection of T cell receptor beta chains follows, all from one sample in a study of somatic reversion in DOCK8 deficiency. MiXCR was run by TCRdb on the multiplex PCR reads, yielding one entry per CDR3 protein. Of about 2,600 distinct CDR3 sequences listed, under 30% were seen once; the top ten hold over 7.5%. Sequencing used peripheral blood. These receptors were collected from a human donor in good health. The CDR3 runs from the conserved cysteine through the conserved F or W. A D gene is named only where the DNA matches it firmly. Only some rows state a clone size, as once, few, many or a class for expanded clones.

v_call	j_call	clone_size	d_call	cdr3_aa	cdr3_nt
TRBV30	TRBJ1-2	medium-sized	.	CAWSLGLSNYGYTF	TGTGCCTGGAGTTTGGGACTTTCGAACTATGGCTACACCTTC
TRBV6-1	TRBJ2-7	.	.	CASRLGGEAGEQYF	TGTGCCAGCCGCCTTGGGGGAGAGGCGGGAGAGCAGTACTTC
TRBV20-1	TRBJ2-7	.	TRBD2	CSGLAGAYEQYF	TGCAGTGGGCTAGCGGGAGCCTACGAGCAGTACTTC
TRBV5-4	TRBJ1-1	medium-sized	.	CASSLSGQLNTEAFF	TGTGCCAGCAGCTTAAGTGGACAGTTGAACACTGAAGCTTTCTTT
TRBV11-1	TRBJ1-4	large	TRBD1	CASSLGTGVEKLFF	TGTGCCAGCAGCTTGGGGACAGGGGTCGAAAAACTGTTTTTT
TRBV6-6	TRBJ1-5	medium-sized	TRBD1	CASSPGQGYQPQHF	TGTGCCAGCAGTCCGGGACAGGGCTATCAGCCCCAGCATTTT
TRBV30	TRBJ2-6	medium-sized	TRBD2	CAWSGGDPGANVLTF	TGTGCCTGGAGCGGGGGGGATCCTGGGGCCAACGTCCTGACTTTC
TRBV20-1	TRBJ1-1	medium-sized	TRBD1	CSAGGQGEIKAFF	TGCAGTGCCGGAGGACAGGGCGAAATAAAAGCTTTCTTT
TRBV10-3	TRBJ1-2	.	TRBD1	CATSDGQVFPYGYTF	TGTGCCACCAGTGACGGACAGGTCTTTCCCTATGGCTACACCTTC
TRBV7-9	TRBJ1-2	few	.	CASSSGHLANYGYTF	TGTGCCAGCAGCTCCGGACACCTAGCTAACTATGGCTACACCTTC
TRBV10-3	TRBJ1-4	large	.	CAIGPATNEKLFF	TGTGCCATCGGGCCGGCAACTAATGAAAAACTGTTTTTT
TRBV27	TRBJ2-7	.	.	CASSLIPSYEQYF	TGTGCCAGCAGTCTAATTCCCTCCTACGAGCAGTACTTC
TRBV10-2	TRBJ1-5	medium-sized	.	CASSGGPGQPQHF	TGCGCCAGCAGTGGGGGCCCGGGTCAGCCCCAGCATTTT
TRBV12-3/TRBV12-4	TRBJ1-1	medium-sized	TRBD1	CASSWDRENTEAFF	TGTGCCAGCAGCTGGGACAGGGAGAACACTGAAGCTTTCTTT
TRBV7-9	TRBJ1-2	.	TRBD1	CASSNGQGDYGYTF	TGTGCCAGCAGCAACGGACAGGGGGACTATGGCTACACCTTC
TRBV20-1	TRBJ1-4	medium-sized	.	CSAAGRGAREKLFF	TGCAGTGCGGCGGGCCGGGGGGCGCGGGAAAAACTGTTTTTT
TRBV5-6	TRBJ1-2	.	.	CASSRYAGLGYTF	TGTGCCAGCAGCCGTTACGCGGGGTTGGGCTACACCTTC